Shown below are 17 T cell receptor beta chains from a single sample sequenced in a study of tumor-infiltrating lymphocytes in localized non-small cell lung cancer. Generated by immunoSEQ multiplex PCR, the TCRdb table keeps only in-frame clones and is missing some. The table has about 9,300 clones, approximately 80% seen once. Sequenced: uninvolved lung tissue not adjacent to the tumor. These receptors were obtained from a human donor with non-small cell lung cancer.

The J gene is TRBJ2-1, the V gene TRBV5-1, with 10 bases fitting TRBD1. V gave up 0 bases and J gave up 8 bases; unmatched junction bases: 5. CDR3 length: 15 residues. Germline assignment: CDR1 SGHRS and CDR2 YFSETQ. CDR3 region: CASSLGQGAGDEQFF. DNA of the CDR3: TGCGCCAGCAGCTTGGGACAGGGGGCAGGGGATGAGCAGTTCTTC.

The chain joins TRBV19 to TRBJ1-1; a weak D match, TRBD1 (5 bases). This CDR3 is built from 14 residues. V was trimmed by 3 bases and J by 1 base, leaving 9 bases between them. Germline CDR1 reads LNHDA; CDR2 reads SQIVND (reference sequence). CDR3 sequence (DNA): TGTGCCAGTAGTATGTGGGGGAGGAACACTGAAGCTTTCTTT. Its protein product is CASSMWGRNTEAFF.

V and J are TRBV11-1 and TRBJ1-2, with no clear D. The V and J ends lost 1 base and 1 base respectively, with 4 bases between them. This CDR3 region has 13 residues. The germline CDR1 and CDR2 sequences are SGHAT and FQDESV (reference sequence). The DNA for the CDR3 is TGTGCCAGCAGCTTAGGCAATAACTATGGCTACACCTTC. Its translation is CASSLGNNYGYTF.

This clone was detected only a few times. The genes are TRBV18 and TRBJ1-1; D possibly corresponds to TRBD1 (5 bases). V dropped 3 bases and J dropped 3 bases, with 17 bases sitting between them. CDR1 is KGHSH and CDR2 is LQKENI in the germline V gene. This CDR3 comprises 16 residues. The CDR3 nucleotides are TGTGCCAGCTCACCCTTTCAGGGAAGTCGGGACACTGAAGCTTTCTTT. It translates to CASSPFQGSRDTEAFF. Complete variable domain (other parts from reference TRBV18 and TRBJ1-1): NAGVMQNPRHLVRRRGQEARLRCSPMKGHSHVYWYRQLPEEGLKFMVYLQKENIIDESGMPKERFSAEFPKEGPSILRIQQVVRGDSAAYFCASSPFQGSRDTEAFFGQGTRLTVV.

The DNA of the CDR3 is TGCGCCAGCAGCCAAGACTTCCCAGCCTACGAGCAGTACTTC. It yields the protein CASSQDFPAYEQYF. The V gene is TRBV4-1, the J gene TRBJ2-7; D uncertain. Germline values: CDR1 MGHRA, CDR2 YSYEKL. V was trimmed by 0 bases and J by 2 bases, leaving 8 bases between them. The CDR3 is made up of 14 amino acids.

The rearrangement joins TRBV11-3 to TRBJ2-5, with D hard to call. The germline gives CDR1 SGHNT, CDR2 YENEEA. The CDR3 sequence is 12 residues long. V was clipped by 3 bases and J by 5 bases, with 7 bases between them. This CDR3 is CASSLTEETQYF. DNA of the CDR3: TGTGCCAGCAGCTTGACGGAGGAGACCCAGTACTTC. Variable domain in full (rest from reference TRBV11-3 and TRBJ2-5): EAGVVQSPRYKIIEKKQPVAFWCNPISGHNTLYWYLQNLGQGPELLIRYENEEAVDDSQLPKDRFSAERLKGVDSTLKIQPAELGDSAVYLCASSLTEETQYFGPGTRLLVL.

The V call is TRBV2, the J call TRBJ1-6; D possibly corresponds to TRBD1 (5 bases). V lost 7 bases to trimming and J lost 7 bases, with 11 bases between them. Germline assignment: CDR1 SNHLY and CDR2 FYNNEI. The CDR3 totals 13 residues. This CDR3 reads CASKGTANSPLHF. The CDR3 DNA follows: TGTGCCAGCAAAGGGACGGCAAATTCACCCCTCCACTTT.

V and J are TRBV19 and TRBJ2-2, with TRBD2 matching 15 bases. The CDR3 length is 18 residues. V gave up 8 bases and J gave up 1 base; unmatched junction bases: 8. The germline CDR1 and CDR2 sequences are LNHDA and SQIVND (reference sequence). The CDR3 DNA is TGTGCCAGTGGCCGGGGACTAGCGGGGGGCCTGAACACCGGGGAGCTGTTTTTT. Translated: CASGRGLAGGLNTGELFF.

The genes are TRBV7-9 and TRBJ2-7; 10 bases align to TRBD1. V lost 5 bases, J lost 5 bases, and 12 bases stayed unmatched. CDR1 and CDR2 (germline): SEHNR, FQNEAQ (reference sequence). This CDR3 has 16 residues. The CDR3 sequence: CASSRNPGQGNHEQYF. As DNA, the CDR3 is TGTGCCAGCAGCCGAAATCCGGGACAGGGGAATCACGAGCAGTACTTC.

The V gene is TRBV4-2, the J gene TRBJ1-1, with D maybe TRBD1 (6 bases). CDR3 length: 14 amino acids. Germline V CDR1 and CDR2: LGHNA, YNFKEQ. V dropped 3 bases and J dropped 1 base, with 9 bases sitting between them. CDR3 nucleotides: TGTGCCAGCAGCCACGGGACAAAGAACACTGAAGCTTTCTTT. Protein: CASSHGTKNTEAFF.

The CDR3 DNA sequence: TGTGCCAGCAGTGAGAGGGGGAACTCCTACAATGAGCAGTTCTTC. It is translated as CASSERGNSYNEQFF. This chain uses TRBV2 with TRBJ2-1, with D maybe TRBD1 (6 bases). This CDR3 region has 15 residues. Trimming shortened V by 3 bases and J by 0 bases, and 9 bases separated the two germline ends. Looked up from germline, CDR1 is SNHLY and CDR2 is FYNNEI.

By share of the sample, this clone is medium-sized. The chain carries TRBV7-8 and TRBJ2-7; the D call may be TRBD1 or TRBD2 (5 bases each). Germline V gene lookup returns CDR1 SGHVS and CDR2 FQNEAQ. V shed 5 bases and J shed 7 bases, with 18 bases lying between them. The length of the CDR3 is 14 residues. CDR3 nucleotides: TGTGCCAGCAGCCCCCGGGACCCCTTTGGGGAGCAGTACTTC. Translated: CASSPRDPFGEQYF.

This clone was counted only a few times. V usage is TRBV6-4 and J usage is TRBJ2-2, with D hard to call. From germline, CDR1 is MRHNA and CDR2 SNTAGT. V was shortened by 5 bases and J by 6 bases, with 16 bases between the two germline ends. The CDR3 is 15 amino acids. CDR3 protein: CASSPDPSAAGELFF. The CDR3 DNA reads TGTGCCAGCAGTCCCGACCCCTCCGCGGCCGGGGAGCTGTTTTTT.

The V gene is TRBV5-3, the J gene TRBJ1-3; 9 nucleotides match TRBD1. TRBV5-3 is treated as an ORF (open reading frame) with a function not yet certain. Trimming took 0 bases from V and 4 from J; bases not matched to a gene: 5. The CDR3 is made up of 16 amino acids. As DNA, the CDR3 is TGTGCCAGAAGCTTGGGGGACAGGGAGCCCGGAAACACCATATATTTT. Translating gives CARSLGDREPGNTIYF.

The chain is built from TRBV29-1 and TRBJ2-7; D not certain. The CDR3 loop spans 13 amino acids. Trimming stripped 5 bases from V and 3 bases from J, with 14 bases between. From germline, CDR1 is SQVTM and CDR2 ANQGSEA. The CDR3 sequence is CSVWTQTGYEQYF. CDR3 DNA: TGCAGCGTTTGGACCCAAACGGGCTACGAGCAGTACTTC.

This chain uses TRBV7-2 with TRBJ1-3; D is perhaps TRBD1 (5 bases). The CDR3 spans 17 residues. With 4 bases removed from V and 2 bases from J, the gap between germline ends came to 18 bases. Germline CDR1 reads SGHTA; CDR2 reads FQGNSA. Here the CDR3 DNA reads TGTGCCAGCAGCTCCCAACCGGGGGTAGGGCCTGGAAACACCATATATTTT. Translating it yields CASSSQPGVGPGNTIYF.

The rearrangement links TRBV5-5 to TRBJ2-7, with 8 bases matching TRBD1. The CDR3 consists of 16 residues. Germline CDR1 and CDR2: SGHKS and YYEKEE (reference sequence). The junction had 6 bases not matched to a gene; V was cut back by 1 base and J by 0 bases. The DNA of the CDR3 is TGTGCCAGCAGCTTGAGGCCGGGACAGGTCTCCTACGAGCAGTACTTC. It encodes CASSLRPGQVSYEQYF.